This TCR beta chain was sequenced in a study of T cell responses to AZD1222 COVID-19 vaccine. Overall study: Analysis merged second doses at about 4 or about 12 weeks.

Notes on this clone: No antigen is known for it.

Per germline, CDR1 MDHEN and CDR2 SYDVKM. The CDR3 contains 13 residues. V was shortened by 3 bases and J by 0 bases, with 5 bases between the two germline ends. Clones were read by immunoSEQ multiplex PCR, and TCRdb kept only the in-frame ones, dropping some. The profile covers about 120,000 clones, with approximately 90% appearing a single time and 13% to 15% taken by the ten largest. Study results and limitations: Recipients of AZD1222 seropositive at baseline numbered only five or six. In a largely white British group with more females than males, clonal diversity was possibly underestimated. Scientists sampled the repertoires only once the peak T cell response had passed.

This material consisted of peripheral blood, taken on day 0 of AZD1222 vaccination. The clonotype was recovered from an adult in good health. The chain recombines TRBV28 with TRBJ1-1; no clear D. Here the CDR3 DNA reads TGTGCCAGCAGTTTGACAATGAACACTGAAGCTTTCTTT. Amino acid sequence: CASSLTMNTEAFF.